This TCR beta chain was sequenced for a study of blood T cell repertoires in COVID-19. This CDR3 has 17 residues. The V gene's germline CDR1 is SGHRS and CDR2 YFSETQ. Trimming removed 7 bases at V and 4 bases at J, with 25 bases between. The authors' processing: Researchers report that nucleated cell counts were estimated from reference gene primer amplification. Here immunoSEQ multiplex PCR was the method, and the copy in TCRdb shows in-frame clones only, minus some. D and trimming come from the DNA, and the V and J calls and clone size come from that table. Of about 260,000 clones listed, nearly 90% are singletons.

The sequenced material came from peripheral blood. This sequence was found in a human donor in a cohort sampled during active COVID-19. The V and J genes are TRBV5-1 and TRBJ2-3; D perhaps matches TRBD1 (6 bases). CDR3 loop: CASRTPGRDTGSDTQYF. Here the CDR3 DNA reads TGCGCCAGCCGAACGCCAGGCCGGGACACAGGATCAGATACGCAGTATTTT.